Below are 18 T cell receptor beta chains sequenced from a single sample in a study of T cells after yellow fever vaccination. TCRdb analysed the 5' RACE reads with MiXCR anew, one entry per CDR3 protein. The data contain about 110,000 distinct CDR3 sequences, approximately 8.4% of them singletons. Sequencing was performed on CD8+ T cells sorted from PBMCs, taken 45 days after the yellow fever booster vaccination. These receptors all stem from a man in his thirties or forties who received the YFV17D yellow fever vaccine.

This clonotype has at least ten counts. The V and J genes are TRBV12-3 or TRBV12-4 and TRBJ2-1; perhaps TRBD2 as D (6 bases). CDR3 length equals 16 residues. Trimming removed 6 bases from V and 2 bases from J, with 17 bases in between. As DNA, the CDR3 is TGTGCCAGCAGCCCAGAGTGGCGGGGCCCCTACAATGAGCAGTTCTTC. It yields the protein CASSPEWRGPYNEQFF.

V is TRBV27 and J is TRBJ2-5, with TRBD1 matching over 9 bases. The germline V gene encodes CDR1 MNHEY and CDR2 SMNVEV (reference sequence). J gave up 3 bases and V 6 bases, and 11 bases lay outside the gene matches. This CDR3 is 16 amino acids long. Here the CDR3 DNA reads TGTGCCAGCAGCACTTATTTGGGGGACAGGGAAGAGACCCAGTACTTC. It codes for CASSTYLGDREETQYF.

Many counts were recorded for this clonotype. The chain couples TRBV11-2 to TRBJ2-1; the D gene is possibly TRBD2 (6 bases). Germline V gene lookup returns CDR1 SGHAT and CDR2 FQNNGV. This CDR3 contains 13 residues. V lost 7 bases to trimming and J lost 8 bases, with 15 bases between them. CDR3 sequence reads: CASTEMGEDEQFF. The CDR3 DNA sequence: TGTGCCAGCACTGAGATGGGGGAGGATGAGCAGTTCTTC.

This clonotype occurred many times. This rearrangement joins TRBV15 to TRBJ2-7, with 9 positions matching TRBD1. V lost 2 bases and J lost 5; bases outside the gene matches: 4. Per the germline V gene, CDR1 is LNHNV and CDR2 is YYDKDF (reference sequence). This CDR3 has 14 amino acids. The CDR3 region is CATSRPGQGDEQYF. The CDR3, as DNA: TGTGCCACCAGCAGACCGGGACAGGGAGACGAGCAGTACTTC.

In regard to this clonotype: A much larger clone lies a single base off, so this may be a read error. The rearrangement links TRBV5-8 to TRBJ2-7; TRBD2 is a possible D gene (7 bases). This CDR3 is built from 16 residues. CDR1 SGHTS and CDR2 YDEGEE come from the germline V gene. This CDR3 reads CVSSWEGDSSSYEQYF. CDR3 in DNA: TGTGTCAGCAGCTGGGAGGGGGACTCGAGCTCCTACGAGCAGTACTTC.

The rearrangement links TRBV7-8 to TRBJ2-7, with TRBD1 identical over 8 bases. Germline CDR1 SGHVS, CDR2 FQNEAQ. V lost 6 bases to trimming and J lost 4 bases; unmatched junction nucleotides: 5. The CDR3 loop spans 13 amino acids. CDR3 in amino acids: CASRPGTGYEQYF. As DNA, the CDR3 is TGTGCCAGCAGACCCGGGACAGGTTACGAGCAGTACTTC. Variable domain in full (rest from reference TRBV7-8 and TRBJ2-7): GAGVSQSPRYKVAKRGQDVALRCDPISGHVSLFWYQQALGQGPEFLTYFQNEAQLDKSGLPSDRFFAERPEGSVSTLKIQRTQQEDSAVYLCASRPGTGYEQYFGPGTRLTVT.

This clonotype was seen at least ten times. The junction shows a germline mismatch at one end, possibly a read error. The chain uses TRBV29-1 and TRBJ1-1, with a weak D call TRBD1 (6 bases). This CDR3 region has 13 residues. From germline, CDR1 is SQVTM and CDR2 ANQGSEA. The CDR3 loop is CSSWRATGTGAFF. The CDR3 region has the DNA TGCAGCTCATGGAGGGCCACAGGGACTGGAGCTTTCTTT.

CDR3 loop: CASSLVGIPSGRAVDTQYF. The CDR3 coding sequence is TGCGCCAGCAGCTTGGTCGGAATTCCTAGCGGGAGGGCCGTAGATACGCAGTATTTT. V is TRBV5-1 and J is TRBJ2-3; 12 positions match TRBD2. Germline CDR1 reads SGHRS; CDR2 reads YFSETQ. The CDR3 loop spans 19 amino acids. The V and J ends lost 0 bases and 5 bases, in that order; junction bases with no gene match: 13.

Many counts were recorded for this clonotype. The chain has TRBV25-1 and TRBJ2-7; D unresolved. CDR3 size: 13 residues. Trimming left V 4 bases short and J 1 base short, with 8 bases between. Germline V gene lookup returns CDR1 MGHDK and CDR2 SYGVNS. In DNA, the CDR3 is TGTGCCAGCAGTGGGAGCAGATCCTACGAGCAGTACTTC. It yields the protein CASSGSRSYEQYF.

J is TRBJ1-1 and V is TRBV5-1, with 10 nucleotides matching TRBD1. The CDR3 contains 12 residues. V trimming: 8 bases; J trimming: 5 bases; junction bases outside the gene matches: 3. CDR1 is SGHRS, CDR2 YFSETQ, per germline. This chain's CDR3 is CASGQGGTEAFF. The CDR3 DNA reads TGCGCCAGTGGACAGGGGGGAACTGAAGCTTTCTTT.

The rearrangement uses TRBV28 and TRBJ2-5, with no clear D. Germline loops: CDR1 MDHEN, CDR2 SYDVKM. CDR3 length: 10 amino acids. The V gene lost 8 bases and the J gene lost 7 bases, with 8 bases spanning the gap. For the CDR3, the DNA is TGTGCCAGCGGGGAAATGACCCAGTACTTC. This translates into CASGEMTQYF.

This clonotype was recorded a few times. The chain combines TRBV7-9 with TRBJ2-7, with D perhaps matching TRBD1 or TRBD2 (5 bases each). V lost 1 base, J lost 5 bases, and 15 bases lay in between. Germline loops: CDR1 SEHNR, CDR2 FQNEAQ (reference sequence). CDR3 length: 15 amino acids. CDR3: CASSLEGRPLHEQYF. Here the CDR3 DNA reads TGTGCCAGCAGCTTAGAGGGACGCCCGCTCCACGAGCAGTACTTC.

This clonotype was seen ten or more times. This chain uses TRBV29-1 with TRBJ1-5, with TRBD1 matching over 7 bases. V dropped 3 bases and J dropped 3; count of bases not matched to a gene: 2. The V gene's germline CDR1 is SQVTM and CDR2 ANQGSEA. CDR3 length equals 13 residues. CDR3 sequence: CSVEGQNNQPQHF. The CDR3 bases are TGCAGCGTTGAGGGACAGAACAATCAGCCCCAGCATTTT. The full variable domain, completed using reference TRBV29-1 and TRBJ1-5, is SAVISQKPSRDICQRGTSLTIQCQVDSQVTMMFWYRQQPGQSLTLIATANQGSEATYESGFVIDKFPISRPNLTFSTLTVSNMSPEDSSIYLCSVEGQNNQPQHFGDGTRLSIL.

This clonotype was seen ten or more times. This chain links TRBV9 with TRBJ2-2; 14 bases agree with TRBD2. The V gene's germline CDR1 is SGDLS and CDR2 YYNGEE. The junction had 11 bases not matched to a gene; V was cut back by 0 bases and J by 10 bases. The CDR3 is 18 amino acids. In DNA form, the CDR3 reads TGTGCCAGCAGCGTAGAGGGACTAGCGGGGGTTATACCGTCGGAGCTGTTTTTT. Translation gives CASSVEGLAGVIPSELFF.

This clonotype has ten or more counts. J is TRBJ2-3 and V is TRBV27; tentative D call: TRBD1 (6 bases). Trimming removed 5 bases from V and 1 base from J, with 13 bases in between. This CDR3 spans 15 amino acids. In germline, CDR1 is MNHEY, CDR2 SMNVEV (reference sequence). The chain's CDR3 is CASSQFRGGTDTQYF. Written as DNA, the CDR3 is TGTGCCAGCAGTCAGTTCAGGGGTGGCACAGATACGCAGTATTTT.

This clonotype was found many times. Since no conserved phenylalanine or tryptophan closes the CDR3, a read error is the likely cause. Because the CDR3's place on the DNA is in doubt, the DNA is left out and the CDR3 is given as listed by TCRdb. The chain uses TRBV10-3 and TRBJ2-7; TRBD1, as called in the table, went unchecked against the DNA. The CDR3 is 12 residues long, counting both termini. The germline gives CDR1 ENHRY, CDR2 SYGVKD. This chain's CDR3 is CAISESARTGLI.

This clonotype was recorded many times. V gene TRBV4-3 combines with J gene TRBJ1-5; D is unresolved. Germline assignment: CDR1 LGHNA and CDR2 YSLEER. CDR3 length: 14 amino acids. The V and J ends lost 1 base and 4 bases respectively, with 8 bases between them. The DNA of the CDR3 is TGCGCCAGCAGCCAAGGGACGGGGAATCAGCCCCAGCATTTT. Translated: CASSQGTGNQPQHF.

This clonotype was seen at least ten times. The gene calls are TRBV7-6 and TRBJ2-5; D gene unclear. V gave up 6 bases and J gave up 4 bases, with 15 bases separating them. The germline CDR1 and CDR2 sequences are SGHVS and FNYEAQ. The CDR3 has 14 amino acids. The CDR3 sequence is CASRVVGSGETQYF. The CDR3 nucleotides are TGTGCCAGCAGGGTCGTAGGATCTGGAGAGACCCAGTACTTC.